This is a list of T cell receptor beta chains from one sample in a study of Ad26.COV2.S vaccination and SARS-CoV-2 variants. Produced via immunoSEQ multiplex PCR; TCRdb's table is partial and in-frame only. The data contain hundreds of thousands of clones, about 87% of them singletons. Sequenced here: peripheral blood, sampled in a trial of Ad26.COV2.S vaccine versus placebo. The receptors come from a person between 18 and 65 years old who received the Ad26.COV2.S COVID-19 vaccine or a placebo. Both conserved end residues are part of each CDR3. D genes are given only for firm matches. Rows give clone size only sometimes, using once, few, many, or a class for an expanded clone.

size | J | V | D | CDR3 | DNA
once | TRBJ1-1 | TRBV29-1 | TRBD1 | CSVQTGGSTEAFF | TGCAGCGTCCAAACAGGGGGCTCCACTGAAGCTTTCTTT
- | TRBJ2-1 | TRBV3-1/TRBV3-2 | - | CASSQALRRGGNEQFF | TGTGCCAGCAGCCAAGCTCTCCGTAGGGGCGGGAATGAGCAGTTCTTC
- | TRBJ2-7 | TRBV4-3 | - | CASSQNSRTRYEQYF | TGCGCCAGCAGCCAAAATTCCCGAACGCGGTACGAGCAGTACTTC
- | TRBJ2-1 | TRBV7-9 | TRBD2 | CASSFPGLAGDNEQFF | TGTGCCAGCAGCTTCCCGGGACTAGCGGGGGACAATGAGCAGTTCTTC
- | TRBJ1-5 | TRBV7-2 | - | CASSSGPRQPQHF | TGTGCCAGCAGCTCCGGCCCGCGGCAGCCCCAGCATTTT
once | TRBJ2-1 | TRBV5-4 | TRBD1 | CASSRTGNYNEQFF | TGTGCCAGCAGCAGGACAGGGAACTACAATGAGCAGTTCTTC
- | TRBJ2-2 | TRBV18 | - | CASSPGGNTGELFF | TGTGCCAGCTCACCGGGGGGAAACACCGGGGAGCTGTTTTTT
- | TRBJ2-1 | TRBV7-9 | - | CASSLGGGPLNEQFF | TGTGCCAGCAGCTTAGGCGGCGGCCCCTTGAATGAGCAGTTCTTC
- | TRBJ1-5 | TRBV9 | - | CASSAGPPGPQHF | TGTGCCAGCAGCGCAGGGCCACCCGGGCCCCAGCATTTT
- | TRBJ2-2 | TRBV19 | - | CASSFRSGNTGELFF | TGTGCCAGTAGTTTCAGAAGCGGGAACACCGGGGAGCTGTTTTTT
- | TRBJ1-2 | TRBV5-5 | - | CASSLGDGRNGYTF | TGTGCCAGCAGCTTGGGCGATGGGAGAAATGGCTACACCTTC
- | TRBJ2-1 | TRBV7-3 | TRBD2 | CASSSLSGLDFEQFF | TGTGCCAGCAGCTCCTTATCAGGACTAGATTTCGAGCAGTTCTTC
- | TRBJ1-6 | TRBV19 | TRBD1 | CASSIWDRDSPLHF | TGTGCCAGTAGTATCTGGGACAGAGATTCACCCCTCCACTTT
- | TRBJ1-2 | TRBV29-1 | - | CSVEDLSEIYGYTF | TGCAGCGTTGAAGACTTATCAGAAATCTATGGCTACACCTTC
- | TRBJ2-1 | TRBV15 | TRBD2 | CATSPTSGRAYNEQFF | TGTGCCACCAGCCCGACTAGCGGGAGGGCCTACAATGAGCAGTTCTTC
- | TRBJ1-1 | TRBV12-3/TRBV12-4 | - | CASSSLLGHEAFF | TGTGCCAGCAGTTCCCTTCTCGGTCATGAAGCTTTCTTT
- | TRBJ1-6 | TRBV13 | - | CASSPTTATAFPGLYNSPLHF | TGTGCCAGCAGCCCAACGACGGCGACAGCTTTCCCAGGGCTCTATAATTCACCCCTCCACTTT
- | TRBJ1-6 | TRBV11-2 | - | CASSPGELSPLHF | TGTGCCAGCAGTCCCGGGGAGCTATCGCCCCTCCACTTT
- | TRBJ2-7 | TRBV13 | - | CASSFYYEQYF | TGTGCCAGCAGCTTCTATTACGAGCAGTACTTC
- | TRBJ2-1 | TRBV6-1 | TRBD1 | CASSEEGTGINEQFF | TGTGCCAGCAGTGAAGAGGGGACAGGGATCAATGAGCAGTTCTTC
once | TRBJ2-5 | TRBV3-1/TRBV3-2 | TRBD2 | CASSSTSGGAGETQYF | TGTGCCAGCAGCTCGACTAGCGGGGGGGCCGGAGAGACCCAGTACTTC
- | TRBJ1-3 | TRBV9 | - | CASSVAGRSRSGNTIYF | TGTGCCAGCAGCGTAGCGGGACGGTCGCGCAGTGGAAACACCATATATTTT
- | TRBJ1-4 | TRBV19 | - | CASSIMADFALLNEKLFF | TGTGCCAGTAGTATAATGGCCGACTTCGCCCTTTTGAATGAAAAACTGTTTTTT
- | TRBJ2-3 | TRBV19 | TRBD1 | CASSDRVTTDTQYF | TGTGCCAGTAGTGACAGGGTAACCACAGATACGCAGTATTTT
- | TRBJ1-2 | TRBV19 | - | CASSIDQNYGYTF | TGTGCCAGTAGTATCGACCAAAACTATGGCTACACCTTC
- | TRBJ1-1 | TRBV28 | - | CASSLLSANTEAFF | TGTGCCAGCAGTTTATTGTCAGCTAACACTGAAGCTTTCTTT
once | TRBJ1-2 | TRBV28 | - | CASSFPTALTGYGYTF | TGTGCCAGCAGTTTCCCGACAGCCCTCACGGGCTACGGCTACACCTTC
- | TRBJ1-1 | TRBV9 | TRBD1 | CASSAPLGDRVSIEAFF | TGTGCCAGCAGCGCACCACTTGGGGACAGGGTTTCGATTGAAGCTTTCTTT
once | TRBJ2-3 | TRBV5-4 | TRBD2 | CASSWDTSGRDTQYF | TGTGCCAGCAGCTGGGACACTAGCGGGAGGGATACGCAGTATTTT
- | TRBJ2-7 | TRBV6-5 | - | CASSTDMAYEQYF | TGTGCCAGCAGTACCGACATGGCCTACGAGCAGTACTTC
- | TRBJ1-4 | TRBV6-6 | - | CASSTRNLNEKLFF | TGTGCCAGCAGTACCCGCAACCTTAATGAAAAACTGTTTTTT
- | TRBJ1-6 | TRBV19 | TRBD1 | CASTDRGYNSPLHF | TGTGCCAGTACCGACAGGGGATATAATTCACCCCTCCACTTT
- | TRBJ2-2 | TRBV7-7 | - | CASSLRAGELFF | TGTGCTAGCAGTCTCCGTGCCGGGGAGCTGTTTTTT
- | TRBJ2-3 | TRBV13 | TRBD1 | CASSLGPIGTVLNTDTQYF | TGTGCCAGCAGCTTAGGCCCGATCGGGACAGTCCTAAACACAGATACGCAGTATTTT
- | TRBJ1-2 | TRBV6-5 | - | CASHGTMGGYTF | TGTGCCAGCCACGGAACTATGGGTGGCTACACCTTC
- | TRBJ2-1 | TRBV19 | TRBD1 | CASSIRQGYEQFF | TGTGCCAGTAGTATTAGACAGGGCTATGAGCAGTTCTTC
once | TRBJ2-3 | TRBV28 | TRBD2 | CASSPWTSGRADTQYF | TGTGCCAGCAGTCCCTGGACTAGCGGGAGGGCGGATACGCAGTATTTT
- | TRBJ2-1 | TRBV15 | TRBD2 | CATSRDLQGSGGTNEQFF | TGTGCCACCAGCAGAGATCTCCAGGGTTCGGGGGGGACCAATGAGCAGTTCTTC
- | TRBJ2-7 | TRBV5-5 | - | CASSLYSAFYEQYF | TGTGCCAGCAGCTTGTACAGCGCTTTCTACGAGCAGTACTTC